Listed below are T cell receptor beta chains from one sample, sequenced in a study of blood T cell repertoires in COVID-19. Clones were sequenced by immunoSEQ multiplex PCR, and TCRdb holds only the in-frame ones, with some missing. The sample records over 150,000 clones, roughly 88% being singletons. What was sequenced was peripheral blood. The receptors were gathered from a man aged 50 or older with COVID-19, enrolled during active disease. Both conserved end residues are part of each CDR3. Each record gives: V gene, clone size, J gene, D gene, CDR3 DNA, CDR3 protein. D genes are given only for firm matches. Not all rows give a size; the values are once, few, many and, for expanded clones, a class.

TRBV6-5,NA,TRBJ1-6,NA,TGTGCCAGCAGTCCGACATTGCAGGGGTCCCTCCACTTT,CASSPTLQGSLHF
TRBV3-1/TRBV3-2,NA,TRBJ2-7,TRBD1,TGTGCCAGCAGCCAAGTCCACAGGGGGCCCTACGAGCAGTACTTC,CASSQVHRGPYEQYF
TRBV2,NA,TRBJ2-3,TRBD2,TGTGCCAGCAGTCAAACCGGGCTAGCGGGAGGGAATGGGAGGACAGATACGCAGTATTTT,CASSQTGLAGGNGRTDTQYF
TRBV27,once,TRBJ2-7,TRBD2,TGTGCCAGCAGTTCCCGAAGGGAGCGGGGCTACGAGCAGTACTTC,CASSSRRERGYEQYF
TRBV10-3,once,TRBJ1-6,TRBD1,TGTGCCATCAGTGGAGACAGGGTCCCTTCACCCCTCCACTTT,CAISGDRVPSPLHF
TRBV27,many,TRBJ2-7,TRBD2,TGTGCCAGCAGTTTATCGGCGGGAGTATTCATCTACGAGCAGTACTTC,CASSLSAGVFIYEQYF
TRBV29-1,NA,TRBJ2-2,TRBD2,TGCAGCGTTGCAGGGGTAGCGGGAGCCACCGGGGAGCTGTTTTTT,CSVAGVAGATGELFF
TRBV27,NA,TRBJ2-1,NA,TGTGCCAGCAGTCACCGCAGGGGAGGGGCGGGGTACAATGAGCAGTTCTTC,CASSHRRGGAGYNEQFF
TRBV5-4,NA,TRBJ2-1,TRBD2,TGTGCCAGCAGCTTAGCGGGGGGGCTCTCCCACAATGAGCAGTTCTTC,CASSLAGGLSHNEQFF
TRBV7-3,NA,TRBJ2-2,NA,TGTGCCAGCAGCCCCCAGAACACCGGGGAGCTGTTTTTT,CASSPQNTGELFF
TRBV14,NA,TRBJ2-5,NA,TGTGCCAGCAGTCCCCGACTTGGAGAGACCCAGTACTTC,CASSPRLGETQYF
TRBV7-6,NA,TRBJ2-7,TRBD1,TGTGCCAGCAGCGCCCGTCTGGACAGGGGGACCTACGAGCAGTACTTC,CASSARLDRGTYEQYF
TRBV2,NA,TRBJ1-1,TRBD1,TGTGCCAGCAGTGAGGACAGGGGGCGGGGCACTGAAGCTTTCTTT,CASSEDRGRGTEAFF
TRBV6-5,NA,TRBJ1-2,NA,TGTGCCGCGACGAGGGTTGGAAACTATGGCTACACCTTC,CAATRVGNYGYTF
TRBV7-8,NA,TRBJ1-2,NA,TGTGCCAGCAGCTTAGAAGTCGGCTATGGCTACACCTTC,CASSLEVGYGYTF
TRBV7-6,NA,TRBJ2-5,TRBD1,TGTGCCAGCAGCCATCGCGCCGGGACAGGGTTTCAAGAGACCCAGTACTTC,CASSHRAGTGFQETQYF